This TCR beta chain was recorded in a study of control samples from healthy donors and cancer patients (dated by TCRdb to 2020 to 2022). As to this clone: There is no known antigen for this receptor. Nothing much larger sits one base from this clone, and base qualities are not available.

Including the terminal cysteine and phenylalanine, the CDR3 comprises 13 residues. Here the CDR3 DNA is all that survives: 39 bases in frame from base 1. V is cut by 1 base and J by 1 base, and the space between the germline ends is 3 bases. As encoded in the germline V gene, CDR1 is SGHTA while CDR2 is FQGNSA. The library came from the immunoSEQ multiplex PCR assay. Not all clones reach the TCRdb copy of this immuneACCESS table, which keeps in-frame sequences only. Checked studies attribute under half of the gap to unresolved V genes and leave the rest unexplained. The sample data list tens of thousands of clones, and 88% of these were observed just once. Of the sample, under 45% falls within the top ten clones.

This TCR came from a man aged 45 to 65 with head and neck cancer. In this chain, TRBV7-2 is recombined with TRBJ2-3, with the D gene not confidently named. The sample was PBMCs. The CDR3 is CASSLVGTDTQYF. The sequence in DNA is TGTGCCAGCAGCTTAGTGGGCACAGATACGCAGTATTTT.